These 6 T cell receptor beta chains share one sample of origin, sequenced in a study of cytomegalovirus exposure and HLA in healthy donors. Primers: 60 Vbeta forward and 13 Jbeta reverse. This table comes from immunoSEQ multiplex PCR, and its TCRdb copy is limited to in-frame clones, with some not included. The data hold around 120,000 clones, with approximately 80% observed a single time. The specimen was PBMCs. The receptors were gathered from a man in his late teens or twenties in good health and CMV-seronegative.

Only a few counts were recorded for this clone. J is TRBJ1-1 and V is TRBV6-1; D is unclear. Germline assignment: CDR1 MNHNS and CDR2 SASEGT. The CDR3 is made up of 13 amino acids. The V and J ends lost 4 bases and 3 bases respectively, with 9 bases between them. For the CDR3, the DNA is TGTGCCAGCAGTGCCGAACTCTACACTGAAGCTTTCTTT. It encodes CASSAELYTEAFF.

CDR3 protein: CASSLGARQGREQFF. CDR3 nucleotide sequence: TGTGCCAGCAGCTTAGGGGCCCGGCAGGGTCGTGAGCAGTTCTTC. The rearrangement links TRBV7-9 to TRBJ2-1; possibly TRBD1 for D (5 bases). Trimming removed 1 base at V and 9 bases at J, with 16 bases between. CDR3 length: 15 amino acids. Germline V lookup: CDR1 SEHNR, CDR2 FQNEAQ (reference sequence). The full variable domain, rest sourced from reference TRBV7-9 and TRBJ2-1, is DTGVSQNPRHKITKRGQNVTFRCDPISEHNRLYWYRQTLGQGPEFLTYFQNEAQLEKSRLLSDRFSAERPKGSFSTLEIQRTEQGDSAMYLCASSLGARQGREQFFGPGTRLTVL.

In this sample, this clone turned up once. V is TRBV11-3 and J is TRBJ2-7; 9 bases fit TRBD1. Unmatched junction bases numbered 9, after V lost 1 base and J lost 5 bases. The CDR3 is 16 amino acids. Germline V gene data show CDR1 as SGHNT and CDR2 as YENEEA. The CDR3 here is CASSLGRTGESDEQYF. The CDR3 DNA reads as TGTGCCAGCAGCTTAGGGAGGACAGGGGAATCGGACGAGCAGTACTTC.

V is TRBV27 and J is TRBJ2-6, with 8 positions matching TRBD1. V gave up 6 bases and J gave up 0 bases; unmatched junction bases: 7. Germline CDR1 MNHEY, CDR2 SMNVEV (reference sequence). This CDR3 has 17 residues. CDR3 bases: TGTGCCAGCAGGCGGGACAGGACCTCCTCTGGGGCCAACGTCCTGACTTTC. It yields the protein CASRRDRTSSGANVLTF.

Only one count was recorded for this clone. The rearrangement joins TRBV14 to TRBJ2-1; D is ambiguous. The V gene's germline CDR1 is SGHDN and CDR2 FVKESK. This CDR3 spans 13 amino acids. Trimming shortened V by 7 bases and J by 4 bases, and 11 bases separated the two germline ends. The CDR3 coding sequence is TGTGCCAGCACTCCAGACGGGTACAATGAGCAGTTCTTC. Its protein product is CASTPDGYNEQFF.

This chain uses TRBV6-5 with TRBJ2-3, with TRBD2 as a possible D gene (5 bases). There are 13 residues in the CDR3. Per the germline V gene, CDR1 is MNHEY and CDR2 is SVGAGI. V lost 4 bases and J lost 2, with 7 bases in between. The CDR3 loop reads CASSWGDTDTQYF. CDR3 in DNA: TGTGCCAGCAGTTGGGGAGACACAGATACGCAGTATTTT.